A selection of T cell receptor beta chains follows, all from one sample in a study of molecular identifiers for immune sequencing clone quantification. TCRdb called the PCR reads again in MiXCR, with one record for every CDR3 protein. The table lists some 680,000 distinct CDR3 sequences, 25% of them singletons, with 0.78% in the top ten. Material for sequencing was naive CD8+ T cells from blood, with Jurkat cell RNA spiked in. The origin of the receptors is a human donor in good health. Some libraries in this study had Jurkat cell RNA spiked in. CDR3s include the opening cysteine and the closing phenylalanine or tryptophan. D genes are given only for firm matches. Rows may omit the clone size; those that give it use once, few, many or a size class.

D gene	clone size	V gene	J gene	CDR3 DNA	CDR3 protein
TRBD1	few	TRBV20-1	TRBJ1-1	TGCAGTGCTAGTTTAGGGGGCTGGACTGAAGCTTTCTTT	CSASLGGWTEAFF
.	many	TRBV7-6	TRBJ2-1	TGTGCCAGCAGCTTAGAGGGGAGAGTGCCCGCGAACTCCTACAATGAGCAGTTCTTC	CASSLEGRVPANSYNEQFF
.	many	TRBV9	TRBJ1-2	TGTGCCAGCAGCCTTGGAGGTCCAGGCTATGGCTACACCTTC	CASSLGGPGYGYTF
.	.	TRBV6-6	TRBJ2-7	TGTGCCAGCAGTGGCTCGGGACAAGGGGACGGGCAGTACTTC	CASSGSGQGDGQYF
TRBD2	.	TRBV18	TRBJ2-5	TGTGCCAGCTCGCCGACTAGCGGGACCCAAGAGACCCAGTACTTC	CASSPTSGTQETQYF
TRBD1	many	TRBV4-3	TRBJ2-7	TGCGCCAGCAGCCAAGACCCCGACAGGGAATACGAGCAGTACTTC	CASSQDPDREYEQYF
TRBD1	few	TRBV20-1	TRBJ1-1	TGCAGTGCTAGGGGGACAGGGGGGAGCATGAACACTGAAGCTTTCTTT	CSARGTGGSMNTEAFF
TRBD2	.	TRBV9	TRBJ2-7	TGTGCCAGCAGCGTAGGTAGCGGGTTCTCCTACGAGCAGTACTTC	CASSVGSGFSYEQYF
.	many	TRBV6-5	TRBJ2-3	TGTGCCAGCAGTTCAAGGGCGGCCGTGGATACGCAGTATTTT	CASSSRAAVDTQYF
.	many	TRBV7-9	TRBJ1-1	TGTGCCAGCAGCCCCCGGGACCACCGTTTGAACACTGAAGCTTTCTTT	CASSPRDHRLNTEAFF
TRBD1	.	TRBV6-1	TRBJ1-5	TGTGCCAGCAGATTAACAGGGGGCGAACGTCTCAGCAATCGGCCCCAGCATTTT	CASRLTGGERLSNRPQHF
.	few	TRBV7-6	TRBJ2-1	TGTGCCAGCACGAACGGAGGGGGCGTCTACAATGAGCAGTTCTTC	CASTNGGGVYNEQFF
TRBD2	.	TRBV4-1	TRBJ2-5	TGCGCCAGCAGCCAAGGACTAGCGGGAGGGCCGGAAGAGACCCAGTACTTC	CASSQGLAGGPEETQYF
.	many	TRBV20-1	TRBJ2-1	TGCAGTGCTAGAGATCCGGGTCTCCGGCCCAATGAGCAGTTCTTC	CSARDPGLRPNEQFF
.	.	TRBV5-1	TRBJ2-7	TGCGCCAGCAGCTTGGTGGACTCCTACGAGCAGTCCTTC	CASSLVDSYEQSF
.	.	TRBV9	TRBJ2-1	TGTGCCAGCAGCGGGACTCCCAATGAGCAGTCCTTC	CASSGTPNEQSF
TRBD2	.	TRBV24-1	TRBJ2-1	TGTGCCACCAGTGACCCAGTAGCGGGGGGCTACAATGAGCAGTTCTTC	CATSDPVAGGYNEQFF
TRBD1	.	TRBV6-5	TRBJ1-1	TGTGCCAGCAGTATGACAGGGGTTGATGAAGCTTTCTTT	CASSMTGVDEAFF
.	many	TRBV25-1	TRBJ2-5	TGTGCCAGCAGTGAGAAGAGAGACAGCTTCTCGCAAGAGACCCAGTACTTC	CASSEKRDSFSQETQYF
TRBD2	.	TRBV11-2	TRBJ2-5	TGTGCCAGCATGCGGACTAGTTCACAAGAGACCCAGTACTTC	CASMRTSSQETQYF
.	many	TRBV7-9	TRBJ2-3	TGTGCCAGCAGCTTAGGTTTCACAGACAGCACAGATACGCAGTATTTT	CASSLGFTDSTDTQYF
TRBD2	.	TRBV19	TRBJ2-3	TGTGTCAGTAGTATGGGCGGGAGCTTGGATACGCAGTATTTT	CVSSMGGSLDTQYF
.	many	TRBV4-2	TRBJ2-7	TGTGCCAGCAGCCAACCCGACAGTCCCTACGAGCAGTACTTC	CASSQPDSPYEQYF
.	.	TRBV24-1	TRBJ2-3	TGTGCCACCAGTGATTTGCACGGCATCCGCACAGATACGCAGTATTTT	CATSDLHGIRTDTQYF
.	many	TRBV14	TRBJ2-3	TGTGCCAGCAGCCACTCCGGGATCTCCACAGATACGCAGTATTTT	CASSHSGISTDTQYF
TRBD1	many	TRBV19	TRBJ2-7	TGTGCCAGTAGTAAGGGGACAGCCAAGTTATTCTACGAGCAGTACTTC	CASSKGTAKLFYEQYF
TRBD2	.	TRBV27	TRBJ2-3	TGTGCCAGCAGTCGACTAGCGGCTAGCGCAGATACGCAGTATTTT	CASSRLAASADTQYF
TRBD1	many	TRBV12-5	TRBJ2-2	TGTGCTAGTGGTTTGGTGACGATTCCGGGACAGATCAGGAGTGGCACCGGGGAGCTGTTTTTT	CASGLVTIPGQIRSGTGELFF
.	many	TRBV7-6	TRBJ1-5	TGTGCCAGCAGCTTATGGGTCAATCAGCCCCAGCATTTT	CASSLWVNQPQHF
.	many	TRBV7-9	TRBJ1-5	TGTGCCAGCAGCAGGGACGCCCGCAATCAGCCCCAGCATTTT	CASSRDARNQPQHF
.	.	TRBV27	TRBJ2-7	TGTGCCAGCAGTTCGACAGGTCGCTCCTACGAGCAGTACTTC	CASSSTGRSYEQYF
.	many	TRBV29-1	TRBJ1-1	TGCAGCGTTGCGGCAGTTGACACTGAAGCTTTCTTT	CSVAAVDTEAFF
TRBD2	many	TRBV6-2/TRBV6-3	TRBJ2-2	TGTGCCAGCACTAGCGGGATTCGCACCGGGGAGCTGTTTTTT	CASTSGIRTGELFF